This TCR beta chain was identified during a study of cytomegalovirus exposure and HLA in healthy donors. Researchers ran the PCR with 60 Vbeta and 13 Jbeta primers. The protocol was immunoSEQ multiplex PCR, while the TCRdb copy is restricted to in-frame clones and leaves out a portion. The sample lists around 130,000 clones; 77% were seen once. Study-level findings and limits: Later, an analysis showed that TCR beta chains associated with HLA were more clonally expanded than others that were equally common.

This CDR3 has 15 residues. Germline CDR1 reads SQVTM; CDR2 reads ANQGSEA. V was shortened by 4 bases and J by 5 bases, with 20 bases between the two germline ends. The table lists this clone with a few counts. Its target is unknown. J is TRBJ1-1 and V is TRBV29-1, with a possible D match to TRBD1 (5 bases). This clonotype was sampled from a man younger than 35 in good health and CMV-seropositive. What was sequenced was PBMCs. Here the CDR3 reads CSVAGGGEVSTEAFF. CDR3 in DNA: TGCAGCGTTGCGGGGGGAGGGGAGGTGAGTACTGAAGCTTTCTTT.